This T cell receptor (beta chain) was recovered during a study of T cell responses to AZD1222 COVID-19 vaccine. Trimming took off 7 bases at V and 6 bases at J, with 25 bases between the two ends. This CDR3 comprises 17 residues. The germline V gene encodes CDR1 SGHTA and CDR2 FQGNSA. Sequenced by immunoSEQ multiplex PCR; TCRdb stores in-frame clones only, minus some. The profile shows fewer than 100,000 clones, approximately 90% of them singletons. This clonotype was sampled from an adult in good health. The rearrangement uses TRBV7-2 and TRBJ2-1; unclear D gene. This specimen was peripheral blood, taken on day 0 of AZD1222 vaccination. CDR3 residues: CASIQRSPRWSGNEQFF. CDR3 nucleotide sequence: TGTGCCAGCATCCAGAGATCCCCCCGGTGGTCGGGCAATGAGCAGTTCTTC.